This entry describes one T cell receptor (beta chain). Germline V gene sequence: CDR1 SGHTA, CDR2 FQGTGA. The V end lost 5 bases, the J end lost 6 bases, and 16 bases lay between the germline ends. The CDR3 spans 14 residues. The data derive from a study of blood T cell repertoires in COVID-19. Overall study context: Material from acute and convalescent COVID-19 was sourced from the United States, Italy and Spain. PBMCs, B-cell-depleted T cells, or T cells were the source of the cDNA or gDNA that made up the material.

The authors' processing: Counts of nucleated cells, estimated from reference gene primer amplification, were obtained. Sequencing used immunoSEQ multiplex PCR; TCRdb keeps in-frame clones, though not all of them. V and J calls and clone size are given by that table; D and trimming were obtained from the DNA. The table includes some 160,000 clones, approximately 90% detected once. The rearrangement uses TRBV7-3 and TRBJ1-2; no clear D. The sequenced sample consisted of peripheral blood. This receptor was taken from a woman between 55 and 75 years old with active COVID-19. CDR3 DNA sequence: TGTGCCAGCAGCAAAAATCCGGGGTCGGATGGCTACACCTTC. Its protein product is CASSKNPGSDGYTF. Full variable domain (remainder filled in from reference TRBV7-3 and TRBJ1-2): GAGVSQTPSNKVTEKGKYVELRCDPISGHTALYWYRQSLGQGPEFLIYFQGTGAADDSGLPNDRFFAVRPEGSVSTLKIQRTERGDSAVYLCASSKNPGSDGYTFGSGTRLTVV.